The T cell receptor beta chain described here comes from a study of CD8 T cells in ankylosing spondylitis. The length of the CDR3 is 17 residues. The germline gives CDR1 SGHTA, CDR2 FQGNSA. Trimming shortened V by 3 bases and J by 0 bases, and 16 bases separated the two germline ends. Overall study results and limits: In reactive arthritis synovial fluid and blood, some motif variants had been reported before. A motif of fewer than ten highly homologous TCR beta variants was seen as apparently characteristic of ankylosing spondylitis blood.

This clonotype was observed many times. Its antigen is undetermined. TCR beta libraries were made by quantitative 5'-RACE with molecular barcodes. One entry per CDR3 protein, called by TCRdb with MiXCR from the 5' RACE reads. This sample has roughly 440,000 distinct CDR3 sequences; over 15% occur once, and the top ten carry approximately 1%. This receptor was identified in a male donor with ankylosing spondylitis. The rearrangement joins TRBV7-2 to TRBJ2-3; tentatively, D is TRBD2 (5 bases). Sequencing used blood, either unsorted or a sorted T cell fraction (not recorded which). This CDR3 is CASSFVSGITSTDTQYF. The CDR3, as DNA: TGTGCCAGCAGCTTTGTCTCGGGAATCACTAGCACAGATACGCAGTATTTT.